The clone carrying this T cell receptor (beta chain) was counted only a few times. Its antigen is currently unknown. RNA transcripts provided the template for amplifying TCR beta CDR3 regions. HTBI primers were employed in first-round RT-PCR, then a second-round multiplex PCR followed. TCRdb reprocessed the multiplex PCR reads via MiXCR and lists one record per CDR3 protein. This table holds hundreds of thousands of distinct CDR3 sequences, roughly 39% found once. Germline V gene data show CDR1 as SGHDT and CDR2 as YYEEEE. Trimming left V 0 bases short and J 0 bases short, with 9 bases between. The CDR3 spans 15 residues. These data originate in a study of Graves' ophthalmopathy and Graves' hyperthyroidism. Thyroid ultrasound, orbital computed tomography, TRAb, serum thyroxine and clinical symptoms formed the basis of diagnosis. Study results and caveats: Among expanded thyroid clonotypes above 0.001 frequency, most also occurred in blood.

The chain carries TRBV5-6 and TRBJ1-1; no definite D call. The specimen was peripheral blood. The receptor was derived from an adult man with Graves' ophthalmopathy. The CDR3 loop reads CASSLARLMNTEAFF. The CDR3 bases are TGTGCCAGCAGCTTGGCTCGGTTGATGAACACTGAAGCTTTCTTT.